Presented here are 3 T cell receptor beta chains from one specimen sequenced in a study of shared clonotypes between healthy human individuals. Generated by immunoSEQ multiplex PCR, the TCRdb table keeps only in-frame clones and is missing some. The sample shows roughly 2,500,000 clones, approximately 93% of them seen only once. Sequencing was done on a sample of naive CD4+ T cells from PBMCs. The subset: CD45RA+ positively selected. The source of these receptors is a man between 18 and 29 years old in good health. Some clones in this sample may be carry-over from other donors' samples.

This chain joins TRBV5-1 and TRBJ1-3; the D is unclear. This CDR3 comprises 14 residues. V shed 7 bases and J shed 0 bases, with 11 bases lying between them. The germline V gene has CDR1 SGHRS and CDR2 YFSETQ. The CDR3 loop reads CASGSRGSGNTIYF. DNA for the CDR3: TGCGCCAGCGGGTCCCGGGGCTCTGGAAACACCATATATTTT.

V and J are TRBV5-6 and TRBJ1-3; tentative D call: TRBD1 (6 bases). CDR3 length equals 13 residues. V lost 7 bases, J lost 0 bases, and 8 bases lay in between. The V gene's germline CDR1 is SGHDT and CDR2 YYEEEE. This CDR3 reads CASSDSSGNTIYF. CDR3 DNA: TGTGCCAGCTCGGACAGCTCTGGAAACACCATATATTTT.

The DNA of the CDR3 is TGTGCCATCAGTGACGGACTAGCGGGAGGGCCTACCTACAATGAGCAGTTCTTC. It is translated as CAISDGLAGGPTYNEQFF. The chain uses TRBV10-3 and TRBJ2-1; TRBD2 agrees at 15 bases. CDR1 ENHRY and CDR2 SYGVKD come from the germline V gene. The CDR3 covers 18 residues. V lost 3 bases to trimming and J lost 2 bases; unmatched junction nucleotides: 5.